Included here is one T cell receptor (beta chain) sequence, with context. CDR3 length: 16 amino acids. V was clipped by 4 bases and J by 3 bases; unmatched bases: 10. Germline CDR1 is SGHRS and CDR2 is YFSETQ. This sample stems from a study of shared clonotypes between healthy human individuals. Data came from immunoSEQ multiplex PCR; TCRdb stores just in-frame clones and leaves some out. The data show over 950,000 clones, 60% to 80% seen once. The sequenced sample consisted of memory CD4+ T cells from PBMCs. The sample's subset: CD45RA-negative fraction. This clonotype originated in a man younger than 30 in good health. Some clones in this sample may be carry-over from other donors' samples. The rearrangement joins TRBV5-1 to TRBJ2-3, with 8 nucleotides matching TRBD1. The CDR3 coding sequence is TGCGCCAGCAGCGCGGCGACAGGGGTTGCGACAGATACGCAGTATTTT. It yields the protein CASSAATGVATDTQYF.